A single TCR beta chain is shown here with its context. Its antigen is still unknown. The table came from immunoSEQ multiplex PCR; TCRdb's copy has only in-frame clones and leaves some out. The table shows 650,000 to 750,000 clones, with 55% to 75% occurring only once. This CDR3 is built from 13 residues. CDR1 and CDR2 from the germline V gene are SGHRS and YFSETQ. V lost 3 bases and J lost 9; bases outside the gene matches: 3. The data belong to a study of shared clonotypes between healthy human individuals. General study results and limits: Among non-shared clonotypes, generation probabilities were lower than among those shared by all four donors. Apart from blood, nothing was sampled; tissue repertoires likely differ.

The TCR comes from a woman in her 30s in good health. Specimen: memory CD4+ T cells sorted from blood. Documented subset: CD45RA-negative fraction. This chain uses TRBV5-1 with TRBJ2-1, with 10 bases lining up with TRBD2. The CDR3 loop reads CASSSGLATEQFF. CDR3 sequence (DNA): TGCGCCAGCAGCTCGGGACTAGCGACTGAGCAGTTCTTC. Full variable domain (outside the CDR3, taken from reference TRBV5-1 and TRBJ2-1): KAGVTQTPRYLIKTRGQQVTLSCSPISGHRSVSWYQQTPGQGLQFLFEYFSETQRNKGNFPGRFSGRQFSNSRSEMNVSTLELGDSALYLCASSSGLATEQFFGPGTRLTVL.